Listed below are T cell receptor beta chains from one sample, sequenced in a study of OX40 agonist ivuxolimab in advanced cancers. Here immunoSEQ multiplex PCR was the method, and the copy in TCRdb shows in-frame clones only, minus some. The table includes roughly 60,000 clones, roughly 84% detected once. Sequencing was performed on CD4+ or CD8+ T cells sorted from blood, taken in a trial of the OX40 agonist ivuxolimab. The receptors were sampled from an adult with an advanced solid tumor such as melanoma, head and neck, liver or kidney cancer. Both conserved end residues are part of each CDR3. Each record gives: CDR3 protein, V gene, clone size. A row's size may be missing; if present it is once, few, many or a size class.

CASSYLGSGRRNEQFF,TRBV28,-
CASRAQGLYTGELFF,TRBV7-3,-
CASMRGQDRGYEAFF,TRBV19,-
CASSEEPGPITASPLHF,TRBV6-1,-
CASTLDRGSYNEQFF,TRBV2,-
CASRGARGQETQYF,TRBV28,-
CASRGNEQFF,TRBV10-1,-
CASSYSISQGGRPLHF,TRBV6-5,-
CASSLAGTGGNDEQFF,TRBV7-9,-
CASSIGQGGGTEAFF,TRBV5-4,-
CASTFRREDTQYF,TRBV28,-
CASSLFFQRTEAFF,TRBV28,-
CAWSTPGGAYEQYF,TRBV30,-
CASRQTGGETQYF,TRBV19,-
CASSLKGGNEQFF,TRBV28,-
CASSRTENTEAFF,TRBV18,few
CASSLGLAGGYEQFF,TRBV7-3,-
CASSYTGTGSETQYF,TRBV5-1,-
CASSYAGRGSPLHF,TRBV6-5,once
CASSQGWGANEQFF,TRBV14,-
CASSVGMTGETQYF,TRBV9,-
CASSLGGGDIQYF,TRBV11-3,-
CASSLVGVTYEQYF,TRBV7-8,-
CASSRPGTGSEANEKLFF,TRBV5-4,-
CASSFIGAGLEQYF,TRBV7-2,-
CASSSDRGSDGYTF,TRBV28,-
CASSLDRGTDTQYF,TRBV11-2,once
CASSFRRGPGANVLTF,TRBV9,few
CASSPEGRGGYSYNEQFF,TRBV7-8,-
CASSFLGGPGTDTQYF,TRBV2,-